What follows are 32 T cell receptor beta chains derived from one specimen sequenced in a study of blood T cell repertoires in COVID-19. TCRdb's copy holds only in-frame clones and misses some; the assay was immunoSEQ multiplex PCR. The data contain some 160,000 clones, roughly 90% of them singletons. The sample comprised peripheral blood. The receptors stem from a man aged 60-69 years with acute or convalescent COVID-19.

The V gene is TRBV5-1, the J gene TRBJ1-1; possibly TRBD1 for D (5 bases). This CDR3 is built from 13 residues. The germline V gene encodes CDR1 SGHRS and CDR2 YFSETQ. V gave up 4 bases and J gave up 4 bases, with 11 bases separating them. The CDR3: CASSKGSSTEAFF. The CDR3 DNA reads as TGCGCCAGCAGCAAGGGGTCGAGCACTGAAGCTTTCTTT.

This chain uses TRBV7-9 with TRBJ1-4; 10 bases align to TRBD1. Germline V gene lookup returns CDR1 SEHNR and CDR2 FQNEAQ (reference sequence). The length of the CDR3 is 17 residues. J was trimmed by 4 bases and V by 3 bases; bases with no gene match: 8. The CDR3 DNA reads as TGTGCCAGCAGCTTGGAGGGGACAGGGGTTAATAATGAAAAACTGTTTTTT. This sequence encodes CASSLEGTGVNNEKLFF.

V usage is TRBV7-6 and J usage is TRBJ2-6; TRBD1 agrees at 7 bases. J was trimmed by 2 bases and V by 3 bases; bases with no gene match: 7. Germline lookup yields CDR1 SGHVS and CDR2 FNYEAQ. CDR3 length: 17 amino acids. In DNA, the CDR3 is TGTGCCAGCAGCTTGAAAGGGGGCCTCGCTGGGGCCAACGTCCTGACTTTC. Residues: CASSLKGGLAGANVLTF.

The CDR3 nucleotides are TGTGCCAGCAGTCCCCCATCAACTAGCGGGGTCCCCAATGAGCAGTTCTTC. It yields the protein CASSPPSTSGVPNEQFF. This chain links TRBV27 with TRBJ2-1; 10 positions agree with TRBD2. V shed 5 bases and J 6 bases; nucleotides not matched to a gene: 13. Germline V gene sequence: CDR1 MNHEY, CDR2 SMNVEV (reference sequence). The CDR3 contains 17 residues.

The chain carries TRBV4-2 and TRBJ2-5; D is possibly TRBD1 (5 bases). There are 17 residues in the CDR3. Germline V gene data show CDR1 as LGHNA and CDR2 as YNFKEQ. V was cut by 4 bases and J by 4 bases, with 22 bases left in between. CDR3 DNA: TGTGCCAGCAGCCCCGCCGTGGGGCTAACTTCATCAGAGACCCAGTACTTC. Its translation: CASSPAVGLTSSETQYF.

This chain connects TRBV7-9 to TRBJ1-1, with unresolved D. The germline V gene encodes CDR1 SEHNR and CDR2 FQNEAQ (reference sequence). The CDR3 is 14 residues long. Trimming pared 5 bases from V and 0 bases from J, leaving 10 bases between. CDR3 bases: TGTGCCAGCAGCGCAGACACAATGAACACTGAAGCTTTCTTT. The encoded protein is CASSADTMNTEAFF.

Points on this clone: The junction shows a germline mismatch at one end, possibly a read error. The DNA of the CDR3 is TGTGCCAGCAGCCTAGGAGGACAAACAGGGGTCAGGTCGGGCTACACCTTC. It encodes CASSLGGQTGVRSGYTF. This chain uses TRBV13 with TRBJ1-2; 7 bases map to TRBD1. CDR1 and CDR2 (germline): PRHDT, FYEKMQ (reference sequence). The CDR3 runs 17 residues.

The rearrangement uses TRBV5-1 and TRBJ2-7; 9 nucleotides match TRBD1. With V trimmed by 0 bases and J by 2 bases, 9 bases remained unmatched. This CDR3 is 17 amino acids long. Germline values: CDR1 SGHRS, CDR2 YFSETQ. For the CDR3, the DNA is TGCGCCAGCAGCTTGGGACCGGGACAGGGAGGCACCTACGAGCAGTACTTC. Amino acid sequence: CASSLGPGQGGTYEQYF.

J is TRBJ1-6 and V is TRBV30, with a weak D call TRBD1 (5 bases). Germline V gene data show CDR1 as GTSNPN and CDR2 as SVGIG (reference sequence). The CDR3 has 13 residues. The ends were cut back, 2 bases at V and 8 bases at J, with 10 bases in the middle. CDR3 sequence: CAWSRQLYSPLHF. As DNA, the CDR3 is TGTGCCTGGAGTAGACAGTTATATTCACCCCTCCACTTT.

This chain joins TRBV25-1 and TRBJ1-4; 8 bases align to TRBD1. V shed 1 base and J 4 bases; nucleotides not matched to a gene: 2. Germline lookup yields CDR1 MGHDK and CDR2 SYGVNS. This CDR3 spans 15 amino acids. The CDR3 region is CASSEWTGINEKLFF. As DNA, the CDR3 is TGTGCCAGCAGTGAATGGACAGGGATTAATGAAAAACTGTTTTTT. Combining the CDR3 with reference TRBV25-1 and TRBJ1-4 gives the whole variable domain EADIYQTPRYLVIGTGKKITLECSQTMGHDKMYWYQQDPGMELHLIHYSYGVNSTEKGDLSSESTVSRIRTEHFPLTLESARPSHTSQYLCASSEWTGINEKLFFGSGTQLSVL.

This sequence joins TRBV6-5 and TRBJ2-7; possibly TRBD1 for D (5 bases). Per germline, CDR1 MNHEY and CDR2 SVGAGI. The CDR3 has 14 residues. The germline V and J ends were trimmed by 10 bases and 2 bases, with 18 bases remaining between them. In nucleotides, the CDR3 is TGTGCCACCCGCCGACAGTCCGGCCCCTACGAGCAGTACTTC. It specifies CATRRQSGPYEQYF.

The CDR3, as DNA: TGTGCCAGCAGTTTCCGGGACAGTTATGAAAAACTGTTTTTT. It translates to CASSFRDSYEKLFF. This chain uses TRBV5-5 with TRBJ1-4, with 7 bases fitting TRBD1. Germline V gene lookup returns CDR1 SGHKS and CDR2 YYEKEE (reference sequence). This CDR3 region has 14 residues. J gave up 6 bases and V 5 bases, and 7 bases lay outside the gene matches.

The chain joins TRBV3-1 (or the pseudogene TRBV3-2) to TRBJ1-1; D is perhaps TRBD1 (6 bases). V gave up 2 bases and J gave up 3 bases, with 16 bases separating them. The germline V gene encodes CDR1 LGHDT and CDR2 YNNKEL (reference sequence). The CDR3 sequence is 16 residues long. The CDR3 loop is CASSQTGPRGYTEAFF. CDR3 sequence (DNA): TGTGCCAGCAGCCAAACGGGACCTAGGGGGTACACTGAAGCTTTCTTT.

The gene calls are TRBV18 and TRBJ1-4, with no clear D. Trimming stripped 3 bases from V and 4 bases from J, with 12 bases between. Germline CDR1 reads KGHSH; CDR2 reads LQKENI. The CDR3 extends over 15 amino acids. The CDR3 region has the DNA TGTGCCAGCTCACCCAATACGGGTAATAATGAAAAACTGTTTTTT. Its translation: CASSPNTGNNEKLFF.

The J gene is TRBJ2-5, the V gene TRBV2; D remains ambiguous. Germline lookup yields CDR1 SNHLY and CDR2 FYNNEI. Trimming removed 4 bases at V and 1 base at J, with 10 bases between. This CDR3 has 14 amino acids. CDR3 loop: CASSGLGLQETQYF. CDR3 nucleotide sequence: TGTGCCAGCAGTGGCCTGGGCCTCCAAGAGACCCAGTACTTC.

This clone has a handful of counts. The chain combines TRBV25-1 with TRBJ1-2; TRBD1 is a possible D gene (5 bases). V was shortened by 3 bases and J by 2 bases, with 13 bases between the two germline ends. Germline CDR1 and CDR2: MGHDK and SYGVNS. The length of the CDR3 is 15 residues. The CDR3 protein is CASSDDVAGNYGYTF. CDR3 bases: TGTGCCAGCAGTGACGACGTGGCAGGGAACTATGGCTACACCTTC.

This sequence joins TRBV5-1 and TRBJ2-7; tentatively, D is TRBD1 (7 bases). This CDR3 region has 16 residues. From germline, CDR1 is SGHRS and CDR2 YFSETQ. V was trimmed by 4 bases and J by 0 bases, leaving 17 bases between them. CDR3 DNA sequence: TGCGCCAGCAGCCTAACCTCAGGGGGGCTCTCCTACGAGCAGTACTTC. It codes for CASSLTSGGLSYEQYF.

This chain connects TRBV5-1 to TRBJ1-1; D is unclear. The germline gives CDR1 SGHRS, CDR2 YFSETQ. This CDR3 is built from 15 residues. The V end was cut by 0 bases, the J end by 6 bases, with 15 bases between. Here the CDR3 reads CASSLGSTFLSEAFF. In nucleotides, the CDR3 is TGCGCCAGCAGCTTGGGGTCAACATTTTTGTCTGAAGCTTTCTTT.

This chain connects TRBV27 to TRBJ1-5; a weak D match, TRBD1 (5 bases). This CDR3 comprises 13 residues. Between the trimmed V and J ends, which lost 2 bases and 6 bases, there was a span of 8 bases. Germline assignment: CDR1 MNHEY and CDR2 SMNVEV (reference sequence). The CDR3 loop reads CASSLGGGQPQHF. The CDR3 nucleotides are TGTGCCAGCAGTTTAGGGGGGGGTCAGCCCCAGCATTTT.

This clone occurred a few times. The chain joins TRBV6-1 to TRBJ2-7; tentative D call: TRBD2 (5 bases). V shed 1 base and J shed 6 bases, with 16 bases lying between them. Germline lookup yields CDR1 MNHNS and CDR2 SASEGT. CDR3 length equals 15 residues. CDR3 amino acids: CASSEGTVLSGEQYF. In DNA form, the CDR3 reads TGTGCCAGCAGTGAAGGGACTGTGCTCTCGGGCGAGCAGTACTTC.

The V gene is TRBV5-1, the J gene TRBJ2-1; possible D gene TRBD1, 5 bases. V was shortened by 5 bases and J by 3 bases, with 21 bases between the two germline ends. This CDR3 has 17 residues. Germline-derived CDR1 and CDR2 are SGHRS and YFSETQ. The chain's CDR3 is CASSYSLTGAGYNEQFF. The CDR3 DNA reads TGCGCCAGCAGTTACTCACTTACAGGTGCCGGCTACAATGAGCAGTTCTTC.

This clone has more than one count but fewer than ten. This chain joins TRBV4-2 and TRBJ2-2; 11 nucleotides agree with TRBD1. The V segment lost 1 base and the J segment 5 bases; nucleotides outside the gene matches: 9. Germline CDR1 LGHNA, CDR2 YNFKEQ. The CDR3 consists of 18 residues. The CDR3 DNA follows: TGTGCCAGCAGCCAAGGTTTCAGGACAGGGGGCGCAACCGGGGAGCTGTTTTTT. Translated: CASSQGFRTGGATGELFF.

J is TRBJ2-7 and V is TRBV6-5; 8 positions match TRBD2. Trimming took 7 bases from V and 5 from J; bases not matched to a gene: 7. This CDR3 comprises 13 residues. Germline V lookup: CDR1 MNHEY, CDR2 SVGAGI. CDR3 nucleotide sequence: TGTGCCAGCACCGGGGGGGGAACCAACGAGCAGTACTTC. Its protein product is CASTGGGTNEQYF.

The table lists this clone with a count of one. CDR3 amino acids: CASSPFQGVTYNEQFF. As DNA, the CDR3 is TGTGCCAGCAGCCCCTTTCAGGGGGTCACCTACAATGAGCAGTTCTTC. The chain has TRBV7-3 and TRBJ2-1; 7 bases are shared with TRBD1. With V trimmed by 5 bases and J by 2 bases, 9 bases remained unmatched. Per germline, CDR1 SGHTA and CDR2 FQGTGA. The CDR3 consists of 16 residues.

The chain joins TRBV7-2 to TRBJ1-1, with D unresolved. Germline values: CDR1 SGHTA, CDR2 FQGNSA. V was shortened by 3 bases and J by 5 bases, with 13 bases between the two germline ends. The CDR3 is 14 amino acids. This chain's CDR3 is CASSFLGIRTEAFF. The CDR3 DNA reads TGTGCCAGCAGCTTCCTAGGAATTCGGACTGAAGCTTTCTTT.

This chain joins TRBV19 and TRBJ2-5, with 9 bases identical to TRBD1. The V and J ends lost 5 bases and 5 bases, in that order; junction bases with no gene match: 0. CDR1 is LNHDA, CDR2 SQIVND, per germline (reference sequence). CDR3 length equals 12 residues. This CDR3 reads CASSDRGETQYF. As DNA, the CDR3 is TGTGCCAGTAGTGACAGGGGGGAGACCCAGTACTTC.

The J gene is TRBJ1-2, the V gene TRBV28; 7 bases align to TRBD1. The CDR3 is made up of 12 amino acids. Germline assignment: CDR1 MDHEN and CDR2 SYDVKM. The junction had 2 bases not matched to a gene; V was cut back by 6 bases and J by 4 bases. This CDR3 is CASSNRGYGYTF. The CDR3 DNA sequence: TGTGCCAGCAGCAACAGGGGCTATGGCTACACCTTC.

V gene TRBV5-1 combines with J gene TRBJ2-3, with 13 bases fitting TRBD2. Trimming cost V 2 bases and J 0 bases; bases outside gene matches: 6. The CDR3 has 18 residues. Germline CDR1 and CDR2: SGHRS and YFSETQ. The CDR3 region is CASSLGLAGVPSTDTQYF. DNA of the CDR3: TGCGCCAGCAGCTTAGGACTAGCGGGAGTTCCTAGCACAGATACGCAGTATTTT.

This rearrangement joins TRBV2 to TRBJ1-5; TRBD1 matches 7 bases. The junction had 4 bases not matched to a gene; V was cut back by 7 bases and J by 4 bases. This CDR3 has 13 residues. The germline CDR1 and CDR2 sequences are SNHLY and FYNNEI. The CDR3 sequence: CASTNRGNQPQHF. CDR3 DNA: TGTGCCAGCACAAACAGGGGTAATCAGCCCCAGCATTTT.

This sequence joins TRBV30 and TRBJ2-1; D possibly corresponds to TRBD2 (5 bases). Trimming removed 4 bases from V and 0 bases from J, with 7 bases in between. Germline assignment: CDR1 GTSNPN and CDR2 SVGIG (reference sequence). This CDR3 comprises 13 residues. CDR3: CAWMGSSYNEQFF. In DNA, the CDR3 is TGTGCCTGGATGGGGAGCTCCTACAATGAGCAGTTCTTC.

This clone was observed once. This sequence joins TRBV5-1 and TRBJ2-7, with 9 bases aligning to TRBD1. From germline, CDR1 is SGHRS and CDR2 YFSETQ. V trimming: 4 bases; J trimming: 6 bases; junction bases outside the gene matches: 2. The length of the CDR3 is 12 residues. Written as DNA, the CDR3 is TGCGCCAGCAGCCGGACAGGGGTCGAGCAGTACTTC. Translating it yields CASSRTGVEQYF.

This chain joins TRBV4-2 and TRBJ1-1, with D perhaps matching TRBD1 (6 bases). CDR3 size: 15 residues. V lost 0 bases and J lost 10, with 18 bases in between. Germline-derived CDR1 and CDR2 are LGHNA and YNFKEQ. CDR3 nucleotide sequence: TGTGCCAGCAGCCAAGACGTGGAGGGGGGGGTAGTAGCTTTCTTT. Translation gives CASSQDVEGGVVAFF.